One and the same sample provided the 2 T cell receptor beta chains below, sequenced in a study of CD4 T cells in relation to SARS-CoV-2 and coronaviruses. These receptors have no known antigen. Clones were sequenced by immunoSEQ multiplex PCR, and TCRdb holds only the in-frame ones, with some missing. The sample has around 41,000 clones, approximately 84% seen once. The specimen was naive CD4+ T cells from PBMCs, cultured in vitro. Regarding subset: naive CD4+ T cells isolated by negative enrichment. These receptors were obtained from an adult with COVID-19.

The rearrangement uses TRBV6-5 and TRBJ2-7; D unclear. Germline V CDR1 and CDR2: MNHEY, SVGAGI. The V gene lost 6 bases and the J gene lost 3 bases, with 12 bases spanning the gap. This CDR3 comprises 13 residues. The CDR3 DNA is TGTGCCAGCAGAAACCCCCAGGACTACGAGCAGTACTTC. Its protein is CASRNPQDYEQYF.

V gene TRBV19 combines with J gene TRBJ2-3; 12 bases fit TRBD2. Germline V lookup: CDR1 LNHDA, CDR2 SQIVND (reference sequence). The length of the CDR3 is 16 residues. V lost 3 bases to trimming and J lost 0 bases; unmatched junction nucleotides: 1. CDR3 DNA sequence: TGTGCCAGTAGTATTGGACTAGCGGGGAGCACAGATACGCAGTATTTT. Protein sequence: CASSIGLAGSTDTQYF.